A selection of T cell receptor beta chains follows, all from one sample in a study of Ad26.COV2.S vaccination and SARS-CoV-2 variants. The protocol was immunoSEQ multiplex PCR, while the TCRdb copy is restricted to in-frame clones and leaves out a portion. The sample gives about 280,000 clones, around 87% of which show up once; less than 3.5% is in the top ten. Sample: peripheral blood, taken in a trial of Ad26.COV2.S vaccine versus placebo. The receptors derive from a person between 18 and 65 years old who received the Ad26.COV2.S COVID-19 vaccine or a placebo. The CDR3 runs from the conserved cysteine through the conserved F or W. A D gene is named only where the DNA matches it firmly. Clone size is stated in some rows and not others, as once, few, many or a class when expanded.

D: NA; size: NA; J: TRBJ2-3; V: TRBV5-1; CDR3: CASSLAGRTNTDTQYF; DNA: TGCGCCAGCAGCTTGGCGGGACGGACGAACACAGATACGCAGTATTTT
D: NA; size: NA; J: TRBJ2-2; V: TRBV5-1; CDR3: CASSPTGGELFF; DNA: TGCGCCAGCAGCCCCACGGGCGGGGAGCTGTTTTTT
D: NA; size: NA; J: TRBJ1-2; V: TRBV12-3/TRBV12-4; CDR3: CASSLDRAGYTF; DNA: TGTGCCAGCAGTTTAGATAGGGCTGGCTACACCTTC
D: TRBD2; size: NA; J: TRBJ2-3; V: TRBV6-2/TRBV6-3; CDR3: CASTPAGSTDTQYF; DNA: TGTGCCAGCACCCCAGCGGGGAGCACAGATACGCAGTATTTT
D: TRBD2; size: NA; J: TRBJ2-5; V: TRBV5-1; CDR3: CASSLQTSGGQETQYF; DNA: TGCGCCAGCAGCTTACAGACTAGCGGGGGACAAGAGACCCAGTACTTC
D: NA; size: NA; J: TRBJ2-7; V: TRBV6-5; CDR3: CASSYGGGAYEQYF; DNA: TGTGCCAGCAGTTATGGTGGAGGCGCCTACGAGCAGTACTTC
D: NA; size: NA; J: TRBJ1-5; V: TRBV19; CDR3: CASSMISGLDSNQPQHF; DNA: TGTGCCAGTAGTATGATTTCGGGGCTCGATAGCAATCAGCCCCAGCATTTT
D: NA; size: NA; J: TRBJ2-1; V: TRBV29-1; CDR3: CSVQRQNEQFF; DNA: TGCAGCGTTCAGAGACAGAATGAGCAGTTCTTC
D: NA; size: NA; J: TRBJ1-3; V: TRBV5-4; CDR3: CASSLAGTGNTIYF; DNA: TGTGCCAGCAGCTTGGCGGGAACGGGAAACACCATATATTTT
D: NA; size: NA; J: TRBJ2-7; V: TRBV5-4; CDR3: CASSPGPNDYEQYF; DNA: TGTGCCAGCAGCCCCGGGCCGAATGACTACGAGCAGTACTTC
D: NA; size: NA; J: TRBJ1-1; V: TRBV29-1; CDR3: CSVEGRSGRGTEAFF; DNA: TGCAGCGTCGAAGGTCGGTCAGGGCGAGGGACTGAAGCTTTCTTT
D: NA; size: NA; J: TRBJ2-7; V: TRBV30; CDR3: CAWSGRVGVREQYF; DNA: TGTGCCTGGAGTGGACGGGTGGGAGTTCGCGAGCAGTACTTC
D: TRBD1; size: NA; J: TRBJ1-2; V: TRBV12-3/TRBV12-4; CDR3: CASTTQGAYGYTF; DNA: TGTGCCAGCACCACTCAGGGGGCTTATGGCTACACCTTC
D: NA; size: few; J: TRBJ1-3; V: TRBV11-2; CDR3: CASSLDPLVSGNTIYF; DNA: TGTGCCAGCAGCTTAGACCCCTTGGTCTCTGGAAACACCATATATTTT
D: NA; size: NA; J: TRBJ2-4; V: TRBV11-3; CDR3: CASSLAEGGMLAKNIQYF; DNA: TGTGCCAGCAGCTTAGCTGAGGGGGGAATGCTAGCCAAAAACATTCAGTACTTC
D: TRBD2; size: NA; J: TRBJ2-1; V: TRBV5-4; CDR3: CASSSGLAGGSSYNEQFF; DNA: TGTGCCAGCAGCTCCGGACTAGCGGGGGGCAGCTCCTACAATGAGCAGTTCTTC
D: TRBD2; size: NA; J: TRBJ2-1; V: TRBV12-5; CDR3: CASGLATLGLAGLYSYNEQFF; DNA: TGTGCTAGTGGTTTGGCAACCTTGGGACTAGCGGGGCTATACTCCTACAATGAGCAGTTCTTC
D: TRBD2; size: NA; J: TRBJ2-7; V: TRBV5-1; CDR3: CASSLAGITSGYSYEQYF; DNA: TGCGCCAGCAGCTTGGCCGGAATTACTAGCGGGTACTCCTACGAGCAGTACTTC
D: NA; size: NA; J: TRBJ1-2; V: TRBV12-3/TRBV12-4; CDR3: CAGSLGNYGYTF; DNA: TGTGCCGGCAGTTTGGGTAACTATGGCTACACCTTC
D: TRBD2; size: NA; J: TRBJ2-3; V: TRBV30; CDR3: CAWMGGTGLAWELSTDTQYF; DNA: TGTGCCTGGATGGGGGGGACGGGACTAGCGTGGGAACTAAGCACAGATACGCAGTATTTT
D: NA; size: NA; J: TRBJ2-3; V: TRBV11-1; CDR3: CASSSGLISTDTQYF; DNA: TGTGCCAGCAGCTCCGGACTTATTAGCACAGATACGCAGTATTTT
D: NA; size: NA; J: TRBJ1-2; V: TRBV6-1; CDR3: CASSENRNYGYTF; DNA: TGTGCCAGCAGTGAGAACAGGAACTATGGCTACACCTTC
D: TRBD2; size: NA; J: TRBJ2-1; V: TRBV7-2; CDR3: CASRPSGTSSYNEQFF; DNA: TGTGCCAGCAGGCCCTCCGGGACTAGCTCCTACAATGAGCAGTTCTTC
D: NA; size: NA; J: TRBJ2-7; V: TRBV7-2; CDR3: CASSPTPYEQYF; DNA: TGTGCCAGCAGTCCAACTCCCTACGAGCAGTACTTC
D: NA; size: once; J: TRBJ1-1; V: TRBV2; CDR3: CASRVDGAVFEAFF; DNA: TGTGCCAGCAGAGTGGATGGAGCCGTCTTTGAAGCTTTCTTT
D: NA; size: NA; J: TRBJ2-1; V: TRBV12-5; CDR3: CASGLRVWGSIPSVPQFF; DNA: TGTGCTAGTGGTTTACGGGTCTGGGGGTCGATTCCCTCGGTTCCCCAGTTCTTC
D: NA; size: once; J: TRBJ1-1; V: TRBV7-9; CDR3: CASSFARWGAPSEAFF; DNA: TGTGCCAGCAGCTTTGCCCGATGGGGGGCCCCCTCTGAAGCTTTCTTT
D: NA; size: NA; J: TRBJ2-1; V: TRBV6-2/TRBV6-3; CDR3: CASSGLPSDNEQFF; DNA: TGTGCCAGCAGTGGACTCCCTAGCGACAATGAGCAGTTCTTC
D: TRBD1; size: NA; J: TRBJ1-6; V: TRBV5-1; CDR3: CASTPGQGNSPLHF; DNA: TGCGCCAGCACCCCCGGACAGGGGAATTCACCCCTCCACTTT
D: NA; size: NA; J: TRBJ1-1; V: TRBV6-2/TRBV6-3; CDR3: CASSTPRDTPNTEAFF; DNA: TGTGCCAGCAGCACCCCGCGGGACACTCCGAACACTGAAGCTTTCTTT
D: NA; size: NA; J: TRBJ2-1; V: TRBV30; CDR3: CAWSVLSNEQFF; DNA: TGTGCCTGGAGTGTACTCTCCAATGAGCAGTTCTTC
D: NA; size: NA; J: TRBJ1-2; V: TRBV5-1; CDR3: CASSPEGNYGYTF; DNA: TGCGCCAGCAGCCCAGAGGGGAACTATGGCTACACCTTC
D: NA; size: NA; J: TRBJ1-4; V: TRBV5-1; CDR3: CASRSSATNEKLFF; DNA: TGCGCCAGCAGATCGTCCGCAACTAATGAAAAACTGTTTTTT
D: NA; size: NA; J: TRBJ1-5; V: TRBV19; CDR3: CASSPSAQPQHF; DNA: TGTGCCAGTAGTCCCTCGGCACAGCCCCAGCATTTT
D: NA; size: NA; J: TRBJ2-7; V: TRBV6-5; CDR3: CASRKRLEQYF; DNA: TGTGCCAGCAGAAAACGACTCGAGCAGTACTTC
D: TRBD1; size: NA; J: TRBJ1-2; V: TRBV19; CDR3: CASSLETGANYGYTF; DNA: TGTGCCAGTAGTCTCGAGACAGGGGCGAACTATGGCTACACCTTC
D: TRBD2; size: NA; J: TRBJ2-5; V: TRBV11-2; CDR3: CASSFRLAGGETQYF; DNA: TGTGCCAGCAGCTTCCGACTAGCGGGAGGAGAGACCCAGTACTTC
D: NA; size: NA; J: TRBJ1-1; V: TRBV19; CDR3: CASSIGWGTEAFF; DNA: TGTGCCAGTAGTATAGGTTGGGGAACTGAAGCTTTCTTT
D: NA; size: NA; J: TRBJ1-6; V: TRBV7-9; CDR3: CASSLWNSPLHF; DNA: TGTGCCAGCAGCTTATGGAATTCACCCCTCCACTTT
D: NA; size: NA; J: TRBJ2-1; V: TRBV5-1; CDR3: CASSLQQINEQFF; DNA: TGCGCCAGCAGCTTGCAACAGATCAATGAGCAGTTCTTC
D: NA; size: NA; J: TRBJ2-7; V: TRBV6-1; CDR3: CASSEWVAADSYEQYF; DNA: TGTGCCAGCAGTGAATGGGTAGCGGCAGACTCCTACGAGCAGTACTTC
D: NA; size: NA; J: TRBJ1-4; V: TRBV6-4; CDR3: CASTKRAEWEKLFF; DNA: TGTGCCAGCACCAAGAGAGCTGAGTGGGAAAAACTGTTTTTT
D: TRBD2; size: NA; J: TRBJ2-1; V: TRBV6-4; CDR3: CASSDRAGGVDEQFF; DNA: TGTGCCAGCAGTGACCGGGCGGGAGGGGTAGATGAGCAGTTCTTC
D: NA; size: NA; J: TRBJ1-2; V: TRBV19; CDR3: CASSPRQPEIWGYF; DNA: TGTGCCAGTAGTCCAAGACAGCCGGAAATATGGGGTTACTTC
D: NA; size: few; J: TRBJ2-1; V: TRBV30; CDR3: CAWTALSSYNEQFF; DNA: TGTGCCTGGACGGCGTTGAGCTCCTACAATGAGCAGTTCTTC
D: TRBD2; size: NA; J: TRBJ2-1; V: TRBV3-1/TRBV3-2; CDR3: CASSRRGTYNEQFF; DNA: TGTGCCAGCAGCCGGCGGGGGACCTACAATGAGCAGTTCTTC
D: NA; size: NA; J: TRBJ1-3; V: TRBV29-1; CDR3: CSVEDPGAFGNTIYF; DNA: TGCAGCGTTGAAGATCCCGGGGCGTTCGGAAACACCATATATTTT
D: NA; size: NA; J: TRBJ2-7; V: TRBV7-2; CDR3: CASSQTGYEQYF; DNA: TGTGCCAGCAGCCAAACCGGATACGAGCAGTACTTC